The clone carrying this T cell receptor (beta chain) was detected once. The data originate from a study of Ad26.COV2.S vaccination and SARS-CoV-2 variants. The assay was immunoSEQ multiplex PCR, and TCRdb's table has in-frame clones only and misses some. This sample has about 440,000 clones, with 87% found just once. Trimming cost V 5 bases and J 6 bases; bases outside gene matches: 10. This CDR3 spans 16 amino acids. Germline CDR1 SGHTA, CDR2 FQGNSA. The treatment: 15 to 20 received Ad26.COV2.S at low or high dose, single or two shots; 5 received placebo; per-sample allocation not given. The investigators took samples on day 63 after the first vaccine or placebo injection.

The chain recombines TRBV7-2 with TRBJ2-1, with 10 bases fitting TRBD2. The source was peripheral blood, collected in a trial of Ad26.COV2.S vaccine versus placebo. This receptor was identified in a person aged 18-60 years who received the Ad26.COV2.S COVID-19 vaccine or a placebo. For the CDR3, the DNA is TGTGCCAGCAGCCCACCGGGACTAGCGCAATCCAATGAGCAGTTCTTC. It specifies CASSPPGLAQSNEQFF.